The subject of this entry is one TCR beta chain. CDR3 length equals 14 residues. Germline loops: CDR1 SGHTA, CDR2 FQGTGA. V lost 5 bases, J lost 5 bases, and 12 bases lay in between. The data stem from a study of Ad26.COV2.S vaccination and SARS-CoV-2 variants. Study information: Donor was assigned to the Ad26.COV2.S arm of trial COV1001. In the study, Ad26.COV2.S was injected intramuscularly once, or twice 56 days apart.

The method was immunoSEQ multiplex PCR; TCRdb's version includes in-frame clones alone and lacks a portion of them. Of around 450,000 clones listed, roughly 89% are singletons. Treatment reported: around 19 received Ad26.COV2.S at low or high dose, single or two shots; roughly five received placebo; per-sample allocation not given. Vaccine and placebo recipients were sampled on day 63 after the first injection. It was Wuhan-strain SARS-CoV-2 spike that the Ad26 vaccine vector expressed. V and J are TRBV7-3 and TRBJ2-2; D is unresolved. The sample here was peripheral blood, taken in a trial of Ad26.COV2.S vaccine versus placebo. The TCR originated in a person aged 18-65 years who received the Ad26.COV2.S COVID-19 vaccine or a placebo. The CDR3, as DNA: TGTGCCAGCAGCCGATTTAAAGGGACCGGGGAGCTGTTTTTT. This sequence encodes CASSRFKGTGELFF.